The rows below give T cell receptor beta chains drawn from one sample of a study of cytomegalovirus exposure and HLA in healthy donors. Data came from immunoSEQ multiplex PCR; TCRdb stores just in-frame clones and leaves some out. Found here are fewer than 80,000 clones, approximately 75% of them singletons; the top ten hold 5% to 7%. Input material: PBMCs. These receptor sequences come from a woman under 40 in good health and CMV-seronegative. Both conserved end residues are part of each CDR3. The order of the fields is CDR3 length, J gene, D gene, V gene, clone size, CDR3 protein, CDR3 DNA. D genes are given only for firm matches. Clone size appears in some rows only: once, few, many, or a class for an expanded clone.

length: 15; J: TRBJ2-3; D: NA; V: TRBV7-7; size: few; CDR3: CASSLGDAGTDTQYF; DNA: TGTGCCAGCAGCTTGGGAGACGCTGGCACAGATACGCAGTATTTT
length: 15; J: TRBJ2-3; D: TRBD2; V: TRBV11-3; size: NA; CDR3: CASSSGLAGTDTQYF; DNA: TGTGCCAGCAGCTCAGGACTAGCGGGAACAGATACGCAGTATTTT
length: 13; J: TRBJ2-7; D: TRBD1; V: TRBV6-6; size: few; CDR3: CASSPDRGYEQYF; DNA: TGTGCCAGCAGTCCAGACAGGGGGTACGAGCAGTACTTC
length: 15; J: TRBJ1-4; D: TRBD1; V: TRBV7-8; size: NA; CDR3: CASSFRQGVNEKLFF; DNA: TGTGCCAGCAGCTTTAGACAGGGAGTAAATGAAAAACTGTTTTTT
length: 13; J: TRBJ2-3; D: NA; V: TRBV28; size: NA; CDR3: CASSPPSTDTQYF; DNA: TGTGCCAGCAGTCCCCCTAGCACAGATACGCAGTATTTT
length: 14; J: TRBJ1-3; D: TRBD1; V: TRBV27; size: once; CDR3: CASSPQGAGNTIYF; DNA: TGTGCCAGCAGTCCCCAGGGGGCTGGAAACACCATATATTTT
length: 16; J: TRBJ1-4; D: TRBD1; V: TRBV5-1; size: NA; CDR3: CASSLRSGTGGEKLFF; DNA: TGCGCCAGCAGCTTGAGAAGTGGGACAGGGGGTGAAAAACTGTTTTTT
length: 14; J: TRBJ2-5; D: TRBD2; V: TRBV2; size: few; CDR3: CASTNGLAKETQYF; DNA: TGTGCCAGCACTAATGGACTAGCTAAGGAGACCCAGTACTTC
length: 14; J: TRBJ1-2; D: NA; V: TRBV27; size: once; CDR3: CASSDYSRNYGYTF; DNA: TGTGCCAGCAGTGACTACAGCAGAAACTATGGCTACACCTTC
length: 13; J: TRBJ2-3; D: NA; V: TRBV18; size: NA; CDR3: CASSPYNFDTQYF; DNA: TGTGCCAGCTCACCCTATAATTTCGATACGCAGTATTTT
length: 14; J: TRBJ1-2; D: NA; V: TRBV19; size: NA; CDR3: CAFCKEEAAYGYTF; DNA: TGTGCCTTTTGCAAGGAGGAGGCGGCCTACGGCTACACCTTC
length: 14; J: TRBJ1-1; D: NA; V: TRBV19; size: NA; CDR3: CASRWVGHRDEAFF; DNA: TGTGCCAGTAGATGGGTGGGACACAGGGACGAAGCTTTCTTT
length: 13; J: TRBJ2-1; D: NA; V: TRBV4-1; size: NA; CDR3: CASSQEGGRVQFF; DNA: TGCGCCAGCAGCCAAGAGGGGGGGCGCGTGCAGTTCTTC
length: 16; J: TRBJ2-7; D: NA; V: TRBV5-4; size: NA; CDR3: CASSPGGRERSYEQYF; DNA: TGTGCCAGCAGCCCCGGCGGACGGGAGAGGTCCTACGAGCAGTACTTC
length: 16; J: TRBJ1-3; D: TRBD1; V: TRBV5-4; size: once; CDR3: CASSLGGQGPGNTIYF; DNA: TGTGCCAGCAGCTTGGGAGGACAGGGCCCTGGAAACACCATATATTTT
length: 11; J: TRBJ1-2; D: NA; V: TRBV6-1; size: NA; CDR3: CASTANYGYTF; DNA: TGTGCCAGCACCGCTAACTATGGCTACACCTTC
length: 16; J: TRBJ1-1; D: TRBD1; V: TRBV11-2; size: once; CDR3: CASSLAGGIENTEAFF; DNA: TGTGCCAGCAGCTTAGCAGGGGGCATTGAGAACACTGAAGCTTTCTTT
length: 17; J: TRBJ2-3; D: TRBD1; V: TRBV5-1; size: NA; CDR3: CASSLWGQGLRTDTQYF; DNA: TGCGCCAGCAGCTTGTGGGGACAGGGACTAAGGACAGATACGCAGTATTTT
length: 15; J: TRBJ2-2; D: TRBD1; V: TRBV2; size: few; CDR3: CARLGTGTNTGELFF; DNA: TGTGCCAGATTAGGGACAGGAACCAACACCGGGGAGCTGTTTTTT
length: 14; J: TRBJ2-5; D: TRBD1; V: TRBV10-3; size: few; CDR3: CAISEGGIGETQYF; DNA: TGTGCCATCTCTGAAGGGGGCATAGGAGAGACCCAGTACTTC
length: 15; J: TRBJ2-1; D: NA; V: TRBV7-2; size: NA; CDR3: CASSKTSGDYNEQFF; DNA: TGTGCCAGCAGCAAGACTAGTGGGGACTACAATGAGCAGTTCTTC
length: 15; J: TRBJ1-2; D: NA; V: TRBV2; size: few; CDR3: CASRDFRDSNYGYTF; DNA: TGTGCCAGCAGGGACTTCAGGGACTCTAACTATGGCTACACCTTC
length: 13; J: TRBJ2-7; D: TRBD1; V: TRBV27; size: NA; CDR3: CASSPTGGYEQYF; DNA: TGTGCCAGCAGCCCGACAGGGGGGTACGAGCAGTACTTC
length: 14; J: TRBJ2-1; D: NA; V: TRBV30; size: NA; CDR3: CAWSGQTPNNEQFF; DNA: TGTGCCTGGTCCGGACAGACTCCTAACAATGAGCAGTTCTTC
length: 14; J: TRBJ2-7; D: TRBD1; V: TRBV2; size: NA; CDR3: CASRGQGVSYEQYF; DNA: TGTGCCAGCAGAGGACAGGGAGTCTCCTACGAGCAGTACTTC
length: 18; J: TRBJ1-2; D: NA; V: TRBV5-1; size: NA; CDR3: CASSLEYSGGRANYGYTF; DNA: TGCGCCAGCAGCTTGGAGTATAGCGGGGGAAGAGCTAACTATGGCTACACCTTC
length: 16; J: TRBJ1-1; D: NA; V: TRBV18; size: NA; CDR3: CASSPYTQVTNTEAFF; DNA: TGTGCCAGCTCACCCTATACTCAGGTCACTAACACTGAAGCTTTCTTT
length: 12; J: TRBJ1-2; D: NA; V: TRBV7-2; size: NA; CDR3: CASSEESYGYTF; DNA: TGTGCCAGCAGCGAAGAGAGCTATGGCTACACCTTC
length: 12; J: TRBJ2-7; D: NA; V: TRBV27; size: NA; CDR3: CASSVTRGEQYF; DNA: TGTGCCAGCAGTGTGACCCGGGGCGAGCAGTACTTC
length: 16; J: TRBJ1-6; D: TRBD1; V: TRBV6-1; size: NA; CDR3: CASSDPWTGSNSPLHF; DNA: TGTGCCAGCAGTGACCCGTGGACAGGGTCAAATTCACCCCTCCACTTT
length: 15; J: TRBJ2-5; D: TRBD1; V: TRBV5-1; size: few; CDR3: CASRPTDRAQETQYF; DNA: TGCGCCAGCAGACCGACCGACAGGGCCCAAGAGACCCAGTACTTC
length: 14; J: TRBJ2-2; D: NA; V: TRBV25-1; size: NA; CDR3: CASSEPLRTGELFF; DNA: TGTGCCAGCAGTGAACCCCTCCGTACCGGGGAGCTGTTTTTT
length: 16; J: TRBJ1-1; D: TRBD1; V: TRBV18; size: few; CDR3: CASSPVDRPASTEAFF; DNA: TGTGCCAGCTCACCAGTGGACAGGCCGGCGAGCACTGAAGCTTTCTTT
length: 16; J: TRBJ2-2; D: TRBD1; V: TRBV5-6; size: NA; CDR3: CASSLEQGEMSGELFF; DNA: TGTGCCAGCAGCTTGGAACAGGGGGAGATGAGCGGGGAGCTGTTTTTT
length: 13; J: TRBJ2-1; D: TRBD2; V: TRBV27; size: NA; CDR3: CASSLYLAGDQFF; DNA: TGTGCCAGCAGTTTGTACCTAGCGGGAGATCAGTTCTTC
length: 21; J: TRBJ1-3; D: TRBD1; V: TRBV5-1; size: few; CDR3: CASSLAGGQGATFSSGNTIYF; DNA: TGCGCCAGCAGCTTGGCAGGAGGACAGGGGGCCACTTTTAGCTCTGGAAACACCATATATTTT